This T cell receptor beta chain came from a study of T cell responses to AZD1222 COVID-19 vaccine. CDR1 is SGHAT and CDR2 is FQNNGV in the germline V gene. V shed 4 bases and J 4 bases; nucleotides not matched to a gene: 3. CDR3 length equals 15 residues. Study-wide findings and caveats: Without day 14 samples, only post-peak T cell repertoires were studied.

Some clones are missing from TCRdb's copy, which holds only in-frame ones; the method was immunoSEQ multiplex PCR. This sample has about 95,000 clones, with approximately 88% found just once. Details on this clone: Its cognate antigen is unknown.

The V and J genes are TRBV11-2 and TRBJ2-1, with 11 positions matching TRBD2. The source material was peripheral blood, sampled on day 0 of AZD1222 vaccination. The source of this sequence is an adult in good health. CDR3 DNA sequence: TGTGCCAGCAGCTCGACTAGCGGGACATACAATGAGCAGTTCTTC. It specifies CASSSTSGTYNEQFF.